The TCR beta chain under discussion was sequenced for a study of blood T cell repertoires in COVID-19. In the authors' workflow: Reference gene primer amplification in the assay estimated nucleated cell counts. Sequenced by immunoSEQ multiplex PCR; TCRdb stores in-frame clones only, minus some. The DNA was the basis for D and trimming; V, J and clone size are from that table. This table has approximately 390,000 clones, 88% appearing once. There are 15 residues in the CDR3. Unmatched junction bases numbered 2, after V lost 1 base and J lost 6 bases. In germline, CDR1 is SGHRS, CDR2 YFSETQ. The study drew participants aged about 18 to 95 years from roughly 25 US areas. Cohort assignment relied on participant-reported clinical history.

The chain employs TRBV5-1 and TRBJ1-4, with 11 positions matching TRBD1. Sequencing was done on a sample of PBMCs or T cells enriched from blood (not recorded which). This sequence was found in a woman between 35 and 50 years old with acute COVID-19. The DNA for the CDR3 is TGCGCCAGCAGCTTGCGGGACAGGGGGTATGAAAAACTGTTTTTT. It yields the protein CASSLRDRGYEKLFF.